The 24 T cell receptor beta chains below all came from one sample that was sequenced in a study of control samples from healthy donors and cancer patients. Assay used: immunoSEQ multiplex PCR; TCRdb lists only in-frame clones, some missing. The table lists roughly 70,000 clones, about 95% of them singletons. The sequencing sample was made of blood. The receptors derive from a woman aged 25 to 39 in good health.

V gene TRBV6-4 combines with J gene TRBJ1-1; no clear D gene. Trimming cost V 0 bases and J 4 bases, with 6 bases left between them. The CDR3 covers 13 residues. CDR1 is MRHNA, CDR2 SNTAGT, per germline. As DNA, the CDR3 is TGTGCCAGCAGTGACTCGGCGGGCACTGAAGCTTTCTTT. As protein: CASSDSAGTEAFF.

The gene calls are TRBV27 and TRBJ1-1, with TRBD1 as a possible D gene (5 bases). The germline CDR1 and CDR2 sequences are MNHEY and SMNVEV (reference sequence). The V end was cut by 2 bases, the J end by 1 base, with 14 bases between. CDR3 length: 16 amino acids. CDR3 in amino acids: CASSLGKSTGNTEAFF. The CDR3 DNA reads TGTGCCAGCAGTTTAGGTAAAAGTACAGGGAACACTGAAGCTTTCTTT.

V usage is TRBV5-5 and J usage is TRBJ2-2, with TRBD1 matching over 9 bases. The germline gives CDR1 SGHKS, CDR2 YYEKEE (reference sequence). V shed 4 bases, J shed 1 base, and the junction held 5 bases outside the gene matches. This CDR3 region has 16 residues. CDR3 DNA: TGTGCCAGCAGCCCACAGGGGGCGCTGAACACCGGGGAGCTGTTTTTT. It translates to CASSPQGALNTGELFF.

The J gene is TRBJ2-5, the V gene TRBV27, with TRBD1 matching 8 bases. J lost 10 bases, V lost 5 bases, and 15 bases had no gene match. Germline V CDR1 and CDR2: MNHEY, SMNVEV (reference sequence). The CDR3 extends over 15 amino acids. CDR3 region: CASSPTQGQARVQYF. CDR3 nucleotides: TGTGCCAGCAGTCCGACCCAGGGACAGGCACGGGTCCAGTACTTC.

This chain links TRBV27 with TRBJ1-1; a weak D match, TRBD1 (6 bases). V lost 3 bases and J 11 bases, leaving 16 bases between the germline ends. The CDR3 loop spans 13 amino acids. CDR1 and CDR2 from the germline V gene are MNHEY and SMNVEV (reference sequence). The CDR3 nucleotides read TGTGCCAGCAGTTTCACCAGGGGCTGGTGGGCTTTCTTT. Translation: CASSFTRGWWAFF.

The V gene is TRBV3-1 (or the pseudogene TRBV3-2), the J gene TRBJ1-1; D not certain. V lost 0 bases and J 7 bases, leaving 3 bases between the germline ends. Germline lookup yields CDR1 LGHDT and CDR2 YNNKEL (reference sequence). The CDR3 length is 11 residues. CDR3 protein: CASSQDLEAFF. CDR3 coding DNA: TGTGCCAGCAGCCAAGACCTTGAAGCTTTCTTT.

The chain carries TRBV9 and TRBJ1-1, with D perhaps matching TRBD1 (6 bases). The CDR3 is 12 residues long. In germline, CDR1 is SGDLS, CDR2 YYNGEE. The V and J ends lost 3 bases and 3 bases respectively, with 6 bases between them. CDR3 DNA sequence: TGTGCCAGCAGCGAGGGGGACACTGAAGCTTTCTTT. Its translation is CASSEGDTEAFF.

This clone is a singleton in its sample. This chain links TRBV12-3 or TRBV12-4 with TRBJ1-2, with D uncertain. V lost 6 bases to trimming and J lost 4 bases, with 12 bases between them. The CDR3 has 13 residues. CDR3 bases: TGTGCCAGCAGCCCCGGATTCTCCTATGGCTACACCTTC. The encoded protein is CASSPGFSYGYTF.

This clone was detected only once. The chain couples TRBV19 to TRBJ1-2; no reliable D call. This CDR3 has 13 residues. The germline V and J ends were trimmed by 7 bases and 5 bases, with 14 bases remaining between them. Germline V lookup: CDR1 LNHDA, CDR2 SQIVND (reference sequence). CDR3 coding DNA: TGTGCCAGTACCTCGGAAGGGCATTATGGCTACACCTTC. Its translation: CASTSEGHYGYTF.

J is TRBJ2-2 and V is TRBV5-1; TRBD2 agrees at 10 bases. V lost 3 bases and J lost 5; bases outside the gene matches: 10. This CDR3 has 17 amino acids. Germline V gene sequence: CDR1 SGHRS, CDR2 YFSETQ. The CDR3 here is CASSSKKTSGVTGELFF. The CDR3 region has the DNA TGCGCCAGCAGCTCGAAAAAAACTAGCGGGGTTACCGGGGAGCTGTTTTTT.

This chain connects TRBV19 to TRBJ1-3; D gene unclear. Per germline, CDR1 LNHDA and CDR2 SQIVND (reference sequence). This CDR3 has 13 amino acids. The V end was cut by 6 bases, the J end by 8 bases, with 14 bases between. DNA of the CDR3: TGTGCCAGTAGCGAAGTAGCGACGGACACCATATATTTT. It translates to CASSEVATDTIYF.

The chain employs TRBV19 and TRBJ1-1; no clear D. CDR3 length: 14 amino acids. V lost 0 bases to trimming and J lost 1 base, with 6 bases between them. From germline, CDR1 is LNHDA and CDR2 SQIVND (reference sequence). In nucleotides, the CDR3 is TGTGCCAGTAGTATAGATGTGAGGAACACTGAAGCTTTCTTT. It encodes CASSIDVRNTEAFF.

The rearrangement uses TRBV11-3 and TRBJ2-5; 11 bases are shared with TRBD2. The CDR3 loop spans 15 amino acids. V lost 5 bases to trimming and J lost 6 bases; unmatched junction nucleotides: 8. CDR1 is SGHNT, CDR2 YENEEA, per germline. CDR3 loop: CASSTLAGGAQTQYF. In DNA, the CDR3 is TGTGCCAGCAGCACCTTAGCGGGGGGGGCCCAGACCCAGTACTTC.

The V and J genes are TRBV3-1 (or the pseudogene TRBV3-2) and TRBJ2-7; either TRBD1 or TRBD2 may supply D (6 bases each). The germline CDR1 and CDR2 sequences are LGHDT and YNNKEL (reference sequence). The CDR3 runs to 14 residues. Trimming stripped 4 bases from V and 3 bases from J, with 13 bases between. CDR3 protein: CASSPGGGNYEQYF. Here the CDR3 DNA reads TGTGCCAGCAGCCCTGGAGGGGGGAACTACGAGCAGTACTTC.

The gene calls are TRBV11-3 and TRBJ1-1, with a tentative D call TRBD1 (5 bases). Germline loops: CDR1 SGHNT, CDR2 YENEEA. With 0 bases removed from V and 0 bases from J, the gap between germline ends came to 8 bases. This CDR3 has 15 residues. The DNA for the CDR3 is TGTGCCAGCAGCTTAGAGAGGGGTTTGAACACTGAAGCTTTCTTT. It translates to CASSLERGLNTEAFF.

The chain joins TRBV2 to TRBJ2-1; D is tentatively TRBD1 or TRBD2 (5 bases each). There are 15 residues in the CDR3. Germline V gene sequence: CDR1 SNHLY, CDR2 FYNNEI. V lost 6 bases and J 3 bases, leaving 15 bases between the germline ends. CDR3 region: CASRGGVGVYNEQFF. The CDR3 nucleotides read TGTGCCAGCAGGGGTGGGGTGGGGGTCTACAATGAGCAGTTCTTC. The full variable domain, rest sourced from reference TRBV2 and TRBJ2-1, is EPEVTQTPSHQVTQMGQEVILRCVPISNHLYFYWYRQILGQKVEFLVSFYNNEISEKSEIFDDQFSVERPDGSNFTLKIRSTKLEDSAMYFCASRGGVGVYNEQFFGPGTRLTVL.

This chain joins TRBV27 and TRBJ1-6; D remains unclear. The V end lost 3 bases, the J end lost 1 base, and 1 base lay between the germline ends. The germline V gene has CDR1 MNHEY and CDR2 SMNVEV (reference sequence). There are 13 residues in the CDR3. Here the CDR3 reads CASSFSYNSPLHF. The DNA for the CDR3 is TGTGCCAGCAGTTTTTCCTATAATTCACCCCTCCACTTT.

The chain has TRBV15 and TRBJ1-2; no firm D call. Per germline, CDR1 LNHNV and CDR2 YYDKDF (reference sequence). The V gene lost 0 bases and the J gene lost 9 bases, with 14 bases spanning the gap. This CDR3 region has 14 residues. CDR3 loop: CATSREAQVLRYTF. As DNA, the CDR3 is TGTGCCACCAGCAGAGAGGCCCAGGTACTCCGCTACACCTTC.

The CDR3 DNA is TGTGCCAGCAAGACAGGGTCGAACACTGAAGCTTTCTTT. It is translated as CASKTGSNTEAFF. The gene calls are TRBV12-3 or TRBV12-4 and TRBJ1-1; 7 nucleotides line up with TRBD1. The CDR3 contains 13 residues. V lost 7 bases and J lost 1; bases outside the gene matches: 3.

The V gene is TRBV6-7, the J gene TRBJ1-5; 7 bases align to TRBD1. TRBV6-7 is an ORF, and what it does is uncertain. The CDR3 contains 18 residues. V was clipped by 5 bases and J by 3 bases; unmatched bases: 16. The CDR3 DNA is TGTGCCAGCAGTCCCTCCACCCCGGGACAGCTCCCCAATCAGCCCCAGCATTTT. This sequence encodes CASSPSTPGQLPNQPQHF.

The chain has TRBV19 and TRBJ1-4; TRBD1 matches at 8 bases. This CDR3 comprises 15 residues. Germline CDR1 reads LNHDA; CDR2 reads SQIVND (reference sequence). V lost 3 bases, J lost 6 bases, and 6 bases stayed unmatched. CDR3 bases: TGTGCCAGTAGTATGGTCGGGACAGGATATGAAAAACTGTTTTTT. Protein product: CASSMVGTGYEKLFF.

The V call is TRBV7-2, the J call TRBJ2-2, with TRBD2 as a possible D gene (7 bases). Germline CDR1 and CDR2: SGHTA and FQGNSA. V was clipped by 3 bases and J by 6 bases, with 17 bases between them. This CDR3 comprises 16 residues. The CDR3 DNA reads as TGTGCCAGCAGCTTTAAAAGGGGGGGCCCGGCCGGGGAGCTGTTTTTT. It yields the protein CASSFKRGGPAGELFF. The whole variable domain, remainder taken from reference TRBV7-2 and TRBJ2-2, is GAGVSQSPSNKVTEKGKDVELRCDPISGHTALYWYRQSLGQGLEFLIYFQGNSAPDKSGLPSDRFSAERTGGSVSTLTIQRTQQEDSAVYLCASSFKRGGPAGELFFGEGSRLTVL.

The gene calls are TRBV5-8 and TRBJ2-1; a weak D match, TRBD1 (5 bases). The V gene's germline CDR1 is SGHTS and CDR2 YDEGEE. This CDR3 is 15 amino acids long. Deletions cut 0 bases from V and 3 bases from J, with 10 bases between. CDR3 DNA sequence: TGTGCCAGCAGCTTGGGTCAGGGTCGCTACAATGAGCAGTTCTTC. Residues: CASSLGQGRYNEQFF.

The V call is TRBV18, the J call TRBJ1-1; D gene ambiguous. Trimming took off 6 bases at V and 5 bases at J, with 10 bases between the two ends. Per the germline V gene, CDR1 is KGHSH and CDR2 is LQKENI. CDR3 length: 12 amino acids. The CDR3 nucleotides are TGTGCCAGCTCGCAGGATGGGACTGAAGCTTTCTTT. Encoded protein: CASSQDGTEAFF.